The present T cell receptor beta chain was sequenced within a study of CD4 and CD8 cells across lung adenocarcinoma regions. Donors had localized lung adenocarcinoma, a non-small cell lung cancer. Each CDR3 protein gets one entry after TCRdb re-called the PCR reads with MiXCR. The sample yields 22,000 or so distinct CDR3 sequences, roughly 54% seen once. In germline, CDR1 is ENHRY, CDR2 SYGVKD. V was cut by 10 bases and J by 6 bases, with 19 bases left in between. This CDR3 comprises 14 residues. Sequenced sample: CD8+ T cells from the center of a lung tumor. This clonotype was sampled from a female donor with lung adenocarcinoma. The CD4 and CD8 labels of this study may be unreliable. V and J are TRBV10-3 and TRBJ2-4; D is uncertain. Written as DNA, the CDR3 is TGTGCCACCAAGGGCCCGGGTCACCGAAACATTCAGTACTTC. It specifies CATKGPGHRNIQYF.